The present T cell receptor beta chain was sequenced within a study of blood T cell repertoires in COVID-19. Looking at the study overall: Sites across the United States, Italy and Spain contributed samples from acute and convalescent COVID-19. The analysed material was cDNA or gDNA that came from T cells, B-cell-depleted T cells, or PBMCs.

The CDR3 extends over 13 amino acids. V was pared by 1 base and J by 6 bases, with 9 bases between. Germline CDR1 MNHEY, CDR2 SVGAGI. In the authors' methods: Amplification with reference gene primers provided the estimates of nucleated cell counts. Sequencing used immunoSEQ multiplex PCR; TCRdb keeps in-frame clones, though not all of them. The V and J calls and the clone size are those of that table, but D and trimming were determined from the DNA. The sample yields 390,000 or so clones, 86% seen once. Sequences were obtained from peripheral blood. V gene TRBV6-5 combines with J gene TRBJ1-1; D is unclear. The sequence derives from a woman between 25 and 40 years old with active or convalescent COVID-19. CDR3 nucleotide sequence: TGTGCCAGCAGTTACTTCGATCGCGCTGAAGCTTTCTTT. This codes for CASSYFDRAEAFF.